The 28 T cell receptor beta chains in this list originate from one sample, sequenced in a study of blood T cells in healthy people across ages. It was with a sample-barcoded 5' primer and a J-beta primer mix that a second PCR of roughly 7 to 12 cycles was run. One entry per CDR3 protein results from TCRdb running MiXCR on the 5' RACE reads. Of about 1.7 million distinct CDR3 sequences listed, 28% are singletons. Material: blood. These receptors all stem from a young woman in good health.

A word on this clonotype: One base away lies a much larger clone, so this may be a sequencing read error. The chain has TRBV2 and TRBJ2-4, with unresolved D. The end of the DNA is better explained by TRBJ2-5, so the J call may be wrong. The V gene's germline CDR1 is SNHLY and CDR2 FYNNEI. This CDR3 is built from 12 residues. The CDR3 reads CVSSEVWGTQYF. CDR3 DNA sequence: TGTGTCAGCAGTGAGGTCTGGGGGACCCAGTACTTC.

A word on this clonotype: At one end, the junction sequence differs from germline, possibly due to a read error. J is TRBJ1-2 and V is TRBV20-1; D is ambiguous. CDR3 length equals 11 residues. Germline-derived CDR1 and CDR2 are DFQATT and SNEGSKA (reference sequence). The CDR3: CSARDINGYTF. CDR3 coding DNA: TGCAGTGCTCGAGACATAAATGGCTACACCTTC.

This clonotype showed up just a few times. The V and J genes are TRBV20-1 and TRBJ2-7; a possible D gene is TRBD2 (6 bases). The V and J ends lost 5 bases and 0 bases respectively, with 11 bases between them. Germline CDR1 is DFQATT and CDR2 is SNEGSKA (reference sequence). The CDR3 runs to 13 residues. CDR3 sequence: CSARRDFSYEQYF. CDR3 bases: TGCAGTGCTCGCAGGGACTTCTCCTACGAGCAGTACTTC.

The CDR3 reads CASSADMNIAGELFF. In nucleotides, the CDR3 is TGTGCCAGCAGCGCAGACATGAACATCGCCGGGGAGCTGTTTTTT. J is TRBJ2-2 and V is TRBV9; D is unresolved. This CDR3 contains 15 residues. Germline V CDR1 and CDR2: SGDLS, YYNGEE. Trimming stripped 3 bases from V and 6 bases from J, with 15 bases between.

This clonotype was recorded a few times. V is TRBV14 and J is TRBJ2-1; D call uncertain. V dropped 1 base and J dropped 6 bases, with 7 bases sitting between them. CDR1 is SGHDN, CDR2 FVKESK, per germline. The CDR3 runs 13 residues. The CDR3 reads CASSQVNSNEQFF. DNA of the CDR3: TGTGCCAGCAGCCAAGTTAATTCCAATGAGCAGTTCTTC. Full variable domain (missing parts from reference TRBV14 and TRBJ2-1): EAGVTQFPSHSVIEKGQTVTLRCDPISGHDNLYWYRRVMGKEIKFLLHFVKESKQDESGMPNNRFLAERTGGTYSTLKVQPAELEDSGVYFCASSQVNSNEQFFGPGTRLTVL.

As to this clonotype: A much larger clone lies one base from this, so it may be a read error. V gene TRBV6-5 combines with J gene TRBJ2-1; D gene ambiguous. This CDR3 has 16 residues. The V gene's germline CDR1 is MNHEY and CDR2 SVGAGI. The DNA for the CDR3 is TGTACCAGCAGTTATACGGCCTCCGGGCTACACAATGAGCAGTTCTTC. Its protein product is CTSSYTASGLHNEQFF.

The V gene is TRBV12-3 or TRBV12-4, the J gene TRBJ2-1, with 7 bases lining up with TRBD2. The CDR3 runs 17 residues. V shed 6 bases and J 0 bases; nucleotides not matched to a gene: 11. The CDR3 spells CASSPLRLADSYNEQFF. The CDR3 coding sequence is TGTGCCAGCAGCCCCCTGCGGCTAGCGGACTCCTACAATGAGCAGTTCTTC.

This clonotype is a singleton in its sample. This chain joins TRBV9 and TRBJ1-5; D ambiguous. This CDR3 comprises 15 residues. Looked up from germline, CDR1 is SGDLS and CDR2 is YYNGEE. Trimming took 0 bases from V and 5 from J, leaving 12 bases between them. The CDR3 loop is CASSVGPDSDQPQHF. CDR3 nucleotide sequence: TGTGCCAGCAGCGTAGGACCCGACTCAGATCAGCCCCAGCATTTT.

This clonotype was recorded a few times. The rearrangement joins TRBV5-1 to TRBJ2-3; D not certain. V lost 6 bases, J lost 10 bases, and 12 bases lay in between. The germline CDR1 and CDR2 sequences are SGHRS and YFSETQ. This CDR3 region has 11 residues. The DNA for the CDR3 is TGCGCCAGCACCTCTGGCCAGTCGCAGTATTTT. Translated: CASTSGQSQYF.

At least ten counts were recorded for this clonotype. This chain joins TRBV5-1 and TRBJ2-1; 15 nucleotides line up with TRBD2. Unmatched junction bases numbered 12, after V lost 3 bases and J lost 8 bases. Germline V gives CDR1 SGHRS, CDR2 YFSETQ. The CDR3 consists of 18 residues. DNA of the CDR3: TGCGCCAGCAGCTCCGCCCGGACTAGCGGGGGGGCGGTCGATGAGCAGTTCTTC. As protein: CASSSARTSGGAVDEQFF.

This clonotype was counted a few times. The chain combines TRBV12-3 or TRBV12-4 with TRBJ1-6; 7 bases line up with TRBD1. Losses at the gene ends were 1 base for V and 7 bases for J; bases not matched to a gene: 4. The CDR3 is 15 residues long. CDR3 residues: CASSLGGQWNSPLHF. CDR3 DNA: TGTGCCAGCAGTTTAGGGGGACAGTGGAATTCACCCCTCCACTTT.

A note on this clonotype: The junction departs from germline at one end; a sequencing error may be responsible. The chain couples TRBV5-5 to TRBJ2-1, with 7 bases aligning to TRBD1. CDR3 length equals 16 residues. Germline loops: CDR1 SGHKS, CDR2 YYEKEE (reference sequence). The CDR3 reads CVSSLATGRGSYEQFF. In DNA, the CDR3 is TGTGTCAGCAGCTTGGCTACCGGCAGGGGGAGTTACGAGCAGTTCTTC.

This chain uses TRBV14 with TRBJ1-2; 10 nucleotides line up with TRBD1. The CDR3 has 15 residues. Germline loops: CDR1 SGHDN, CDR2 FVKESK. The junction had 5 bases not matched to a gene; V was cut back by 3 bases and J by 4 bases. The CDR3 region is CASSHDRGQGYGYTF. CDR3 DNA: TGTGCCAGCAGCCATGACAGGGGGCAAGGCTATGGCTACACCTTC.

At least ten counts were recorded for this clonotype. The V call is TRBV6-2 or TRBV6-3, the J call TRBJ2-1; no clear D gene. Germline CDR1 and CDR2: MNHEY and SVGEGT. Deletions cut 5 bases from V and 10 bases from J, with 9 bases between. The CDR3 consists of 11 residues. CDR3 DNA: TGTGCCAGCAGTGAACCCCCAGAGCAGTTCTTC. Translation: CASSEPPEQFF.

This clonotype showed up many times. This chain links TRBV29-1 with TRBJ1-2, with 7 bases matching TRBD1. Germline loops: CDR1 SQVTM, CDR2 ANQGSEA. Trimming cost V 4 bases and J 6 bases; bases outside gene matches: 2. This CDR3 has 11 amino acids. The CDR3 region is CSVGQGDGYTF. For the CDR3, the DNA is TGCAGCGTTGGACAGGGCGATGGCTACACCTTC.

The rearrangement joins TRBV28 to TRBJ1-2, with D possibly being TRBD1 (5 bases). The CDR3 totals 15 residues. The V end was cut by 6 bases, the J end by 3 bases, with 17 bases between. Germline loops: CDR1 MDHEN, CDR2 SYDVKM. The CDR3 sequence: CASSARQRAYYGYTF. In DNA form, the CDR3 reads TGTGCCAGCAGCGCGAGACAGAGGGCGTACTATGGCTACACCTTC.

The CDR3: CASSYLGNRGSYEQYF. CDR3 DNA: TGTGCCAGCAGTTATCTAGGGAACCGTGGTTCCTACGAGCAGTACTTC. J is TRBJ2-7 and V is TRBV6-2 or TRBV6-3; D call uncertain. The V and J ends lost 3 bases and 1 base respectively, with 16 bases between them. The germline CDR1 and CDR2 sequences are MNHEY and SVGEGT. CDR3 length: 16 amino acids.

This clonotype came up a few times. V and J are TRBV2 and TRBJ2-1, with D maybe TRBD2 (6 bases). From germline, CDR1 is SNHLY and CDR2 FYNNEI. The CDR3 consists of 13 residues. V was pared by 4 bases and J by 14 bases, with 18 bases between. CDR3 DNA: TGTGCCAGCAGTGTTTTCCGGGACTTCGAGGAGTTCTTC. This codes for CASSVFRDFEEFF.

The CDR3 sequence: CASSLEGMETYEQYF. The CDR3 region has the DNA TGTGCCAGTAGTTTGGAGGGGATGGAAACCTACGAGCAGTACTTC. The gene calls are TRBV19 and TRBJ2-7; weak D call: TRBD2 (6 bases). The CDR3 extends over 15 amino acids. Trimming shortened V by 5 bases and J by 2 bases, and 16 bases separated the two germline ends. CDR1 LNHDA and CDR2 SQIVND come from the germline V gene (reference sequence).

This clonotype occurred many times. The gene calls are TRBV6-5 and TRBJ2-7; tentatively, D is TRBD1 (6 bases). V was clipped by 0 bases and J by 4 bases, with 13 bases between them. CDR3 length equals 15 residues. Germline V CDR1 and CDR2: MNHEY, SVGAGI. The CDR3, as DNA: TGTGCCAGCAGTTACTCGGAAAACAGGGTTTACGAGCAGTACTTC. Its translation is CASSYSENRVYEQYF.

The V gene is TRBV7-6, the J gene TRBJ1-4, with a possible D match to TRBD1 (5 bases). This CDR3 comprises 15 residues. Germline V gene sequence: CDR1 SGHVS, CDR2 FNYEAQ. V gave up 1 base and J gave up 8 bases, with 14 bases separating them. CDR3 nucleotide sequence: TGTGCCAGCAGCTTAGGGGGCAGCCCTCGGGAAAAACTGTTTTTT. This sequence encodes CASSLGGSPREKLFF. Using reference TRBV7-6 and TRBJ1-4 for the parts outside the CDR3, the full variable domain is GAGVSQSPRYKVTKRGQDVALRCDPISGHVSLYWYRQALGQGPEFLTYFNYEAQQDKSGLPNDRFSAERPEGSISTLTIQRTEQRDSAMYRCASSLGGSPREKLFFGSGTQLSVL.

The J gene is TRBJ2-7, the V gene TRBV7-2, with D uncertain. The germline CDR1 and CDR2 sequences are SGHTA and FQGNSA. This CDR3 is built from 15 residues. V was clipped by 1 base and J by 7 bases, with 17 bases between them. CDR3 bases: TGTGCCAGCAGCTTAGGAAAGGGCGGACGTAATGAGCAGTACTTC. This encodes CASSLGKGGRNEQYF.

The table lists this clonotype with a few counts. The genes are TRBV7-9 and TRBJ2-3; 9 bases match TRBD2. Germline V CDR1 and CDR2: SEHNR, FQNEAQ (reference sequence). Trimming took 5 bases from V and 4 from J; bases not matched to a gene: 7. The CDR3 is 15 amino acids. Here the CDR3 reads CASSVQRGVPDTQYF. The DNA of the CDR3 is TGTGCCAGCAGCGTGCAGCGGGGGGTCCCAGATACGCAGTATTTT. Variable domain in full (rest from reference TRBV7-9 and TRBJ2-3): DTGVSQNPRHKITKRGQNVTFRCDPISEHNRLYWYRQTLGQGPEFLTYFQNEAQLEKSRLLSDRFSAERPKGSFSTLEIQRTEQGDSAMYLCASSVQRGVPDTQYFGPGTRLTVL.

This clonotype was picked up many times. CDR3 loop: CASRRGLAGTDTQYF. The CDR3 coding sequence is TGTGCCAGCAGGAGGGGTCTAGCGGGCACAGATACGCAGTATTTT. This chain links TRBV2 with TRBJ2-3; 7 bases align to TRBD2. Germline V gene sequence: CDR1 SNHLY, CDR2 FYNNEI. The CDR3 is 15 amino acids. With 6 bases clipped from V and 1 base from J, the junction kept 7 bases outside the gene matches.

In its sample, this clonotype was seen a few times. The rearrangement joins TRBV6-5 to TRBJ1-2, with D unresolved. This CDR3 spans 12 amino acids. Germline V CDR1 and CDR2: MNHEY, SVGAGI. V was clipped by 7 bases and J by 8 bases, with 14 bases between them. The CDR3 DNA is TGTGCCAGCAACTCGTTCGGAACCGGCTACACCTTC. Residues: CASNSFGTGYTF.

In this sample, this clonotype turned up a few times. CDR3 sequence: CAISESPGTSGLPYNEQFF. The CDR3, as DNA: TGTGCCATCAGTGAGTCGCCCGGGACTAGCGGGCTACCCTACAATGAGCAGTTCTTC. The chain joins TRBV10-3 to TRBJ2-1; TRBD2 agrees at 12 bases. The CDR3 extends over 19 amino acids. Germline values: CDR1 ENHRY, CDR2 SYGVKD. V lost 0 bases to trimming and J lost 2 bases; unmatched junction nucleotides: 8.

The sample holds a few counts of this clonotype. CDR3: CASSPGLYTDTQYF. CDR3 nucleotides: TGTGCCAGCAGTCCGGGACTGTACACAGATACGCAGTATTTT. The chain carries TRBV12-3 or TRBV12-4 and TRBJ2-3, with D possibly matching TRBD2 (6 bases). The V gene lost 5 bases and the J gene lost 2 bases, with 11 bases spanning the gap. This CDR3 comprises 14 residues.

The CDR3 loop is CASSRTSGPSPYNEQFF. CDR3 sequence (DNA): TGCGCCAGCAGCCGGACTAGCGGGCCCTCCCCCTACAATGAGCAGTTCTTC. The chain has TRBV4-3 and TRBJ2-1, with 11 bases fitting TRBD2. V was clipped by 4 bases and J by 2 bases; unmatched bases: 7. This CDR3 region has 17 residues. Germline V gene data show CDR1 as LGHNA and CDR2 as YSLEER.